This T cell receptor (beta chain) was profiled in a study of blood T cells in healthy people across ages. As for the study in general: Per every two T cells, about one barcoded beta molecule was captured by template switching. Points from the study as a whole: While age rose, TCR beta diversity per million T cells dropped in a roughly linear way. It was held that diversity estimates obtained from one million T cells represented underestimates.

V shed 3 bases, J shed 8 bases, and the junction held 7 bases outside the gene matches. The CDR3 is 16 amino acids. Per germline, CDR1 MNHEY and CDR2 SMNVEV (reference sequence). As regards this clonotype: Antigen: not known. A read error may explain this, as a much larger clone is one base away.

The second PCR ran roughly 7 to 12 cycles with a sample-barcoded 5' primer and J-beta primers. Each TCR beta cDNA got a 12-nucleotide random molecular identifier. TCRdb redid the calling of the 5' RACE reads with MiXCR, one entry per CDR3 protein. The sample has roughly 680,000 distinct CDR3 sequences; over 40% are singletons. This TCR derives from a woman older than 75 in good health. The sample consisted of blood. The chain combines TRBV27 with TRBJ2-1, with 13 bases lining up with TRBD2. The CDR3 nucleotides are TGTGCCAGCAGTTTTGGGCCACTAGCGGGAGGGGATGAGCAGTTCTTC. This encodes CASSFGPLAGGDEQFF.